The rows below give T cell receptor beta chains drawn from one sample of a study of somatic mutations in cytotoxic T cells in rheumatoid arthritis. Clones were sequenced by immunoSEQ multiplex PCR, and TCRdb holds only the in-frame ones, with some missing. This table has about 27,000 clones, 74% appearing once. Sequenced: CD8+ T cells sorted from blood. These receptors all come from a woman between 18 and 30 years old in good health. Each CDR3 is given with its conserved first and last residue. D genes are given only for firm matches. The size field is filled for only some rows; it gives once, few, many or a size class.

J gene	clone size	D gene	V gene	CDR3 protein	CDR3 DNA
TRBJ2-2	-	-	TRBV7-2	CASSFSGGELFF	TGTGCCAGCAGCTTCAGCGGCGGGGAGCTGTTTTTT
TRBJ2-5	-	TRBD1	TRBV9	CASSPPGQGAGETQYF	TGTGCCAGCAGCCCACCGGGACAGGGCGCGGGAGAGACCCAGTACTTC
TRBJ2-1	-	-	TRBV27	CASSLPASSYNEQFF	TGTGCCAGCAGTTTACCGGCTTCTAGCTACAATGAGCAGTTCTTC
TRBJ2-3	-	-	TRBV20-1	CRGGDTQYF	TGCAGAGGGGGAGATACGCAGTATTTT
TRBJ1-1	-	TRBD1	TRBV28	CASSLGQRAFF	TGTGCCAGCAGTTTGGGACAGAGAGCTTTCTTT
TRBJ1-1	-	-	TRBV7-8	CASSLGPFGAFF	TGTGCCAGCAGCTTAGGGCCCTTTGGGGCTTTCTTT
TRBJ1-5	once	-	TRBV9	CASSVGSNQPQHF	TGTGCCAGCAGCGTAGGTAGCAATCAGCCCCAGCATTTT
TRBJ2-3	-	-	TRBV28	CASSGRGPWTDTQYF	TGTGCCAGCAGCGGCAGGGGCCCCTGGACAGATACGCAGTATTTT
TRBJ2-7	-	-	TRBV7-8	CASSLVSGRGVGYEQYF	TGTGCCAGCAGCTTAGTTTCTGGGAGAGGGGTTGGCTACGAGCAGTACTTC
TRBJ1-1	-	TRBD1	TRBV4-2	CASSQGRQGAEAFF	TGTGCCAGCAGCCAAGGCCGACAGGGCGCTGAAGCTTTCTTT
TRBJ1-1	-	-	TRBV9	CASSERTGEGGTEAFF	TGTGCCAGCAGCGAGAGGACTGGAGAGGGGGGAACTGAAGCTTTCTTT
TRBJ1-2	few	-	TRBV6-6	CASSYRDYGYTF	TGTGCCAGCAGTTATAGGGATTACGGCTACACCTTC
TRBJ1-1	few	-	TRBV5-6	CASSFPSENTEAFF	TGTGCCAGCAGCTTTCCATCGGAGAACACTGAAGCTTTCTTT
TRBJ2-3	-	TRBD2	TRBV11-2	CASGLAESNTQYF	TGTGCCAGCGGACTAGCGGAGTCGAATACGCAGTATTTT
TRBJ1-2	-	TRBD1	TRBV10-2	CASSGPSGQGLYGYTF	TGCGCCAGCAGTGGGCCCTCGGGACAGGGTCTTTATGGCTACACCTTC
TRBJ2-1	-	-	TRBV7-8	CASSSSGVTYNEQFF	TGTGCCAGCAGTTCCAGCGGAGTTACCTACAATGAGCAGTTCTTC
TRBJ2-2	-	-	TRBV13	CASSLQGSTGELFF	TGTGCCAGCAGCTTACAGGGTTCCACCGGGGAGCTGTTTTTT
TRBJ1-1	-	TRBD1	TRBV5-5	CASSVAGGMYTEAFF	TGTGCCAGCAGCGTCGCAGGGGGAATGTACACTGAAGCTTTCTTT
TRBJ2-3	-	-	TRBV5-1	CASSEASSTDTQYF	TGCGCCAGCAGCGAGGCATCGAGCACAGATACGCAGTATTTT
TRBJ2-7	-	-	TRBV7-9	CASSGPGQPYEQYF	TGTGCCAGCAGCGGCCCCGGACAGCCCTACGAGCAGTACTTC
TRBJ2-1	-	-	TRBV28	CATSSNEQFF	TGTGCCACTAGTAGCAATGAGCAGTTCTTC
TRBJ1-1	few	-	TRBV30	CAWDEGGTEAFF	TGTGCCTGGGATGAAGGAGGCACTGAAGCTTTCTTT
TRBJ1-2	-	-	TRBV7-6	CASSTGTGTYGYTF	TGTGCCAGCAGCACGGGGACGGGGACCTATGGCTACACCTTC
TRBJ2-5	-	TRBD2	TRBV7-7	CASSLTSGRSETQYF	TGTGCCAGCAGCTTAACTAGCGGGAGGTCCGAGACCCAGTACTTC
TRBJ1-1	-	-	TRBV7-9	CASSPGATEAFF	TGTGCCAGCAGCCCAGGGGCGACTGAAGCTTTCTTT
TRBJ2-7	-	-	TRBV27	CASSSAVLGEQYF	TGTGCCAGCAGTTCGGCGGTATTGGGCGAGCAGTACTTC
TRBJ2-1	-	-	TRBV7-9	CASSFESSDEQFF	TGTGCCAGCAGCTTCGAGAGCTCGGATGAGCAGTTCTTC